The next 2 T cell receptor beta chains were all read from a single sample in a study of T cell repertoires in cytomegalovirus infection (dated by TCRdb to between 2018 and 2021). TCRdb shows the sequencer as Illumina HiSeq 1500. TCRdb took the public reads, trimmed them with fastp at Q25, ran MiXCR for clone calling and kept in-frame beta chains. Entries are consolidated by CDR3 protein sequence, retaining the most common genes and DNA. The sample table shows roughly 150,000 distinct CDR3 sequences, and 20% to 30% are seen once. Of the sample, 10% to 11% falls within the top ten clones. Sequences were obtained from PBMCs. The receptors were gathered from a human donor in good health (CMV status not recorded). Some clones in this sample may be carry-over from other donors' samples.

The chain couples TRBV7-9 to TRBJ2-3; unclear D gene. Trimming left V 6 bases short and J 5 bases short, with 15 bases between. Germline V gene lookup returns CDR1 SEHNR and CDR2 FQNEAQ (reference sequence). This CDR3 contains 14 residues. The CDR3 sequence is CASREVNPKDTQYF. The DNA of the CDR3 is TGTGCCAGCAGAGAAGTCAATCCCAAAGATACGCAGTATTTT.

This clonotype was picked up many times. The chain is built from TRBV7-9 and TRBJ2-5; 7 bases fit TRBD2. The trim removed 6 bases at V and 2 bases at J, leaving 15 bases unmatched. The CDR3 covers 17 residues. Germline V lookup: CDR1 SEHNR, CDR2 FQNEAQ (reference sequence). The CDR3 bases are TGTGCCAGCAGTTTTAACGGGGCTAGCGGATTTCAAGAGACCCAGTACTTC. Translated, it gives CASSFNGASGFQETQYF.